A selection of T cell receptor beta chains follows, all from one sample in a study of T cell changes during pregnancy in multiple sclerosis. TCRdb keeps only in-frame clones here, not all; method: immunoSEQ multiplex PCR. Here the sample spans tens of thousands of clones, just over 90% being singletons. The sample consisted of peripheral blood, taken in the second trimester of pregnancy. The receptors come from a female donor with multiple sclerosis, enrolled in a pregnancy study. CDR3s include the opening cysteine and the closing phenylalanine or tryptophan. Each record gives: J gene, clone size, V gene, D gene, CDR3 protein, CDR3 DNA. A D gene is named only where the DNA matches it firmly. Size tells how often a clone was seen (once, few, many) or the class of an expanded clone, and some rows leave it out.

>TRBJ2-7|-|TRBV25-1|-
CASRENRGLSYEQYF
TGTGCCAGCAGAGAGAACAGGGGACTCTCCTACGAGCAGTACTTC
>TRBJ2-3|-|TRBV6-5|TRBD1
CASSSQGALTDTQYF
TGTGCCAGCAGTTCACAGGGGGCACTCACAGATACGCAGTATTTT
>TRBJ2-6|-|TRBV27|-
CASTTRGIDSGANVLTF
TGTGCCAGCACCACAAGGGGGATTGACTCTGGGGCCAACGTCCTGACTTTC
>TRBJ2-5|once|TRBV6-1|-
CASSEAWREVQETQYF
TGTGCCAGCAGTGAAGCGTGGAGGGAGGTCCAAGAGACCCAGTACTTC
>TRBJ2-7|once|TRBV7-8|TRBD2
CASSLARTSGGARYEQYF
TGTGCCAGCAGCTTAGCGCGGACTAGCGGGGGGGCCAGGTACGAGCAGTACTTC
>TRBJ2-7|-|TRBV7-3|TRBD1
CASRRKDRGYFSYEQYF
TGTGCCAGCAGACGAAAGGACAGGGGGTATTTCTCCTACGAGCAGTACTTC
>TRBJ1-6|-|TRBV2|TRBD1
CASNTGTGFFPLHF
TGTGCCAGCAACACCGGGACAGGGTTTTTTCCCCTCCACTTT
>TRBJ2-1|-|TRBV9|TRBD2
CASTSRGGGYNEQFF
TGTGCCAGCACTAGTCGGGGGGGAGGCTACAATGAGCAGTTCTTC
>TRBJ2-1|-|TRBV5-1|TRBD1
CASSWGTEYNEQFF
TGCGCCAGCAGCTGGGGGACAGAGTACAATGAGCAGTTCTTC
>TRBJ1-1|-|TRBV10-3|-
CAISELTTEAFF
TGTGCCATCAGTGAGTTGACTACTGAAGCTTTCTTT
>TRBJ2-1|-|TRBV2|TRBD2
CASSEVPSGGPYNEQFF
TGTGCCAGCAGTGAAGTTCCTAGCGGGGGGCCCTACAATGAGCAGTTCTTC
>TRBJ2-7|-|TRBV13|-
CASSPAGRSSYEQYF
TGTGCCAGCAGCCCAGCGGGCAGGAGCTCCTACGAGCAGTACTTC
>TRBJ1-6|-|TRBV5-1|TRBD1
CASSLTTGDTLHF
TGCGCCAGCAGCTTGACGACAGGGGATACACTCCACTTT
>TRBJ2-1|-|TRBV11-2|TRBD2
CASSRLAGKSSYNEQFF
TGTGCCAGCAGCCGACTAGCGGGGAAAAGCTCCTACAATGAGCAGTTCTTC
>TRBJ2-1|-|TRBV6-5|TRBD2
CASQLAGDQFF
TGTGCCAGCCAGCTAGCGGGGGATCAGTTCTTC
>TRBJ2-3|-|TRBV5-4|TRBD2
CASSSGLAGSTDTQYF
TGTGCCAGCAGCTCGGGACTAGCGGGGAGCACAGATACGCAGTATTTT
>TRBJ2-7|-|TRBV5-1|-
CASRNALSRARYEQYF
TGCGCCAGCAGGAACGCGCTTAGCCGCGCGCGCTACGAGCAGTACTTC
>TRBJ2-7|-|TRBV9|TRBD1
CASSPWTGRDEQYF
TGTGCCAGCAGCCCCTGGACAGGTCGCGACGAGCAGTACTTC
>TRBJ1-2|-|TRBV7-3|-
CASSAAAGGYGYTF
TGTGCCAGCAGCGCGGCGGCGGGGGGGTATGGCTACACCTTC
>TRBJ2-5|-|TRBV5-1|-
CASSLGGLQETQYF
TGCGCCAGCAGTTTAGGTGGACTGCAAGAGACCCAGTACTTC
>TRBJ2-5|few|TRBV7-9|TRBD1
CASSFSGQGGETQYF
TGTGCCAGCAGCTTCTCGGGACAGGGGGGTGAGACCCAGTACTTC
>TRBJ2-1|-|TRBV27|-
CASSLSIRGVNPYNEQFF
TGTGCCAGCAGTTTATCGATCCGCGGGGTGAACCCCTACAATGAGCAGTTCTTC
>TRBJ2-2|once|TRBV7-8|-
CASSLRETGELFF
TGTGCCAGCAGCTTAAGAGAAACCGGGGAGCTGTTTTTT
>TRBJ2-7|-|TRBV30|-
CAWSVGAAGGNEQYF
TGTGCCTGGAGTGTAGGCGCGGCGGGCGGAAACGAGCAGTACTTC
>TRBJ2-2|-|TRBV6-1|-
CASSEAAGLPSGELFF
TGTGCCAGCAGTGAAGCGGCGGGACTCCCCTCCGGGGAGCTGTTTTTT
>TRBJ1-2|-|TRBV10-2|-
CATRVSSGQDTF
TGCGCCACCCGAGTCTCCAGCGGTCAGGATACCTTC
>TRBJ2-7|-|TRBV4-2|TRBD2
CASSQDGTSGFYEQYF
TGTGCCAGCAGCCAAGATGGGACTAGCGGGTTTTACGAGCAGTACTTC
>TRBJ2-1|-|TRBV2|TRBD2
CASLGLAGANEQFF
TGTGCCAGCCTCGGACTAGCGGGGGCCAATGAGCAGTTCTTC
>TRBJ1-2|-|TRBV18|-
CASSRELNYGYTF
TGTGCCAGCTCACGTGAACTAAACTATGGCTACACCTTC
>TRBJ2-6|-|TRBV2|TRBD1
CASSEGTGYSGANVLTF
TGTGCCAGCAGTGAGGGGACAGGGTACTCTGGGGCCAACGTCCTGACTTTC
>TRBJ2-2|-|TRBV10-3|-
CAISRTGELFF
TGTGCCATCAGTCGGACCGGGGAGCTGTTTTTT
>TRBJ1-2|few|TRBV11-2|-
CASSSVASAGYTF
TGTGCCAGCTCCTCAGTAGCCTCGGCTGGCTACACCTTC
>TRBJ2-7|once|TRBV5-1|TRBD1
CASSNPDRAFPYEQYF
TGCGCCAGCAGCAACCCCGACAGGGCATTCCCCTACGAGCAGTACTTC
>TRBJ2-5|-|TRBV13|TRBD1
CASSLGGTAAQETQYF
TGTGCCAGCAGCTTAGGTGGGACAGCGGCCCAAGAGACCCAGTACTTC
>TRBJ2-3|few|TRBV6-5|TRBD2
CASTKRLAGTDTQYF
TGTGCCAGCACCAAGCGACTAGCTGGCACAGATACGCAGTATTTT
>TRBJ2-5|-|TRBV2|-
CASSRDGKETQYF
TGTGCCAGCAGTAGAGACGGGAAAGAGACCCAGTACTTC
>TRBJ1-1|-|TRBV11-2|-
CASSLDPGEGFHF
TGTGCCAGCAGCTTAGATCCGGGAGAGGGCTTCCACTTT
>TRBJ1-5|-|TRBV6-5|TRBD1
CASSYSTGDQPQHF
TGTGCCAGCAGTTATTCTACAGGGGACCAGCCCCAGCATTTT
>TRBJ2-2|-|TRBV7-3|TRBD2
CASGRYSGGQNTGELFF
TGTGCCAGCGGCCGATATAGCGGGGGCCAGAACACCGGGGAGCTGTTTTTT
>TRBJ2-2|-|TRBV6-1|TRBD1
CASSQDGTVVTGELFF
TGTGCCAGCAGTCAAGATGGGACAGTCGTTACGGGGGAGCTGTTTTTT
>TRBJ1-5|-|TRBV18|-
CASSPAAISNQPQHF
TGTGCCAGCTCACCGGCAGCGATTAGCAATCAGCCCCAGCATTTT
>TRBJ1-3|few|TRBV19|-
CASRQFSGNTIYF
TGTGCCAGTAGACAGTTCTCTGGAAACACCATATATTTT
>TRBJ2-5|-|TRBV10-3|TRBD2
CAISEAGSPGGTQYF
TGTGCCATCAGTGAGGCCGGGTCCCCGGGAGGGACCCAGTACTTC
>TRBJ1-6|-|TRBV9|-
CASSLNPGVGNSPLHF
TGTGCCAGCTCCCTCAATCCGGGGGTGGGCAATTCACCCCTCCACTTT
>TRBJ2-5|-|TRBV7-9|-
CASSLAWAGAKETQYF
TGTGCCAGCAGCTTAGCGTGGGCTGGGGCGAAAGAGACCCAGTACTTC
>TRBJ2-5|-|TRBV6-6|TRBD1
CASSYQTGGRETQYF
TGTGCCAGCAGTTACCAGACAGGGGGCCGGGAGACCCAGTACTTC
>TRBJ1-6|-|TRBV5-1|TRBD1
CASREGSGQTYNSPLHF
TGCGCCAGCAGGGAGGGATCGGGACAGACCTATAATTCACCCCTCCACTTT
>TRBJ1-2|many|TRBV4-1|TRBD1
CASSHVPGGGYGYTF
TGCGCCAGCAGCCACGTCCCAGGGGGCGGCTATGGCTACACCTTC